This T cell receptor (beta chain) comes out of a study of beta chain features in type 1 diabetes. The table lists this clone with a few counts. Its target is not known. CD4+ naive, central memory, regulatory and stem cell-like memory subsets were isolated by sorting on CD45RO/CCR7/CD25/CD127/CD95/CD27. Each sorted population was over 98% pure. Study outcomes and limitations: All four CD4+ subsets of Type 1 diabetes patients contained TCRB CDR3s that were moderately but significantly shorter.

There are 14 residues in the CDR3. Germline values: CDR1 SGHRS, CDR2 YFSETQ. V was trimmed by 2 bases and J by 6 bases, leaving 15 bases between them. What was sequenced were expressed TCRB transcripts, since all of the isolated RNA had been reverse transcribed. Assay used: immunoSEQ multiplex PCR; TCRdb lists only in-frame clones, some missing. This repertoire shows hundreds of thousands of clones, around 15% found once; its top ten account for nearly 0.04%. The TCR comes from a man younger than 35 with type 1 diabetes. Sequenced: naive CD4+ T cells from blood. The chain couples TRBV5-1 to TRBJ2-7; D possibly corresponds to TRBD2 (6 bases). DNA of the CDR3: TGCGCCAGCAGCTTTGGCGGAACTAGCCTCGAGCAGTACTTC. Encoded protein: CASSFGGTSLEQYF.